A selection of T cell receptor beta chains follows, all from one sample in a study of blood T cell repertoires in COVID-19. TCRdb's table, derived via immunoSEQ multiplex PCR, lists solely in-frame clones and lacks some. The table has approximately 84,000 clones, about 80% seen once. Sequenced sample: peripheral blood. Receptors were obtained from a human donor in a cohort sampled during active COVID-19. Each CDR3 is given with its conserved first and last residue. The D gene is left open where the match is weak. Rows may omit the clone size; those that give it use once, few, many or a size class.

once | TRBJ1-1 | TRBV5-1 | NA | CASSLIGQNTEAFF | TGCGCCAGCAGCTTGATTGGACAGAACACTGAAGCTTTCTTT
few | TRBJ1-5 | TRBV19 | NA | CASSLQSNQPQHF | TGTGCCAGTAGTCTACAGAGCAATCAGCCCCAGCATTTT
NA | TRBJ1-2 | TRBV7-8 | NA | CASSLAGTPNYGYTF | TGTGCCAGCAGCTTAGCGGGGACACCTAACTATGGCTACACCTTC
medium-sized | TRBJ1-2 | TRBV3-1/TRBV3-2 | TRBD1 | CASSQASGGSYGYTF | TGTGCCAGCAGCCAAGCTTCAGGGGGATCTTATGGCTACACCTTC
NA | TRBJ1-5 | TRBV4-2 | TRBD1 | CASSQVGDRGQQPQHF | TGTGCCAGCAGCCAAGTGGGGGACAGAGGGCAGCAGCCCCAGCATTTT
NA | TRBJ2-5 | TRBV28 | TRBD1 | CASTPGQGPSKETQYF | TGTGCCAGCACCCCGGGACAGGGCCCCTCTAAAGAGACCCAGTACTTC
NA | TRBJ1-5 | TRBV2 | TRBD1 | CASRKTGFSNQPQHF | TGTGCCAGCAGGAAGACAGGGTTTAGCAATCAGCCCCAGCATTTT
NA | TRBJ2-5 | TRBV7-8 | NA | CASSLTGLNQETQYF | TGTGCCAGCAGCTTAACAGGGTTAAATCAAGAGACCCAGTACTTC
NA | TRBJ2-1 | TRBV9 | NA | CASSVGGGRGSNEQFF | TGTGCCAGCAGCGTAGGAGGCGGCAGGGGAAGCAATGAGCAGTTCTTC
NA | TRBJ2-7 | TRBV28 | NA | CASSGGLSRRYEQYF | TGTGCCAGCAGCGGAGGGCTATCTCGACGCTACGAGCAGTACTTC
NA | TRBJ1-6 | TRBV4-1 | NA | CASSQSGNGGDSPLHF | TGCGCCAGCAGCCAGTCGGGAAATGGAGGGGATTCACCCCTCCACTTT
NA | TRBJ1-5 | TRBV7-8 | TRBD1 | CASNPLGQGNQPQHF | TGTGCCAGCAACCCCCTCGGACAGGGCAATCAGCCCCAGCATTTT
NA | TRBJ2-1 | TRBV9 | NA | CASSVDGNGYNEQFF | TGTGCCAGCAGCGTAGACGGGAACGGTTACAATGAGCAGTTCTTC
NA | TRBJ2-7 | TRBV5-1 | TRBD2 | CASSLGLAGVGRTYEQYF | TGCGCCAGCAGCTTGGGATTAGCGGGAGTTGGGCGAACCTACGAGCAGTACTTC
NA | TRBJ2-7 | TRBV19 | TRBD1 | CASSRAGQGGYEQYF | TGTGCCAGTAGTCGCGCGGGACAGGGGGGGTACGAGCAGTACTTC
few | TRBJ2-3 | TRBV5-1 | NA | CASSLGQGIRDTQYF | TGCGCCAGCAGCTTGGGTCAGGGGATAAGGGATACGCAGTATTTT
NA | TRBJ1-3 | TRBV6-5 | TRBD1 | CASRDRGGGNTIYF | TGTGCCAGCAGGGACAGGGGAGGAGGAAACACCATATATTTT
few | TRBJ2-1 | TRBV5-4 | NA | CASSLDHFNNEQFF | TGTGCCAGCAGCTTGGATCATTTCAACAATGAGCAGTTCTTC
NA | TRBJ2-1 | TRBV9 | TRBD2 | CASSPTTSGLYNEQFF | TGTGCCAGCAGCCCGACGACTAGCGGGCTTTACAATGAGCAGTTCTTC
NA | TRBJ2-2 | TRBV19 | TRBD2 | CASSIDVAGGGTGELFF | TGTGCCAGTAGTATAGATGTGGCGGGAGGCGGGACCGGGGAGCTGTTTTTT
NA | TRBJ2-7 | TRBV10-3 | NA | CAISDPPGDEQYF | TGTGCCATCAGTGATCCCCCCGGGGACGAGCAGTACTTC
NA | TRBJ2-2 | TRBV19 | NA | CASNAQLGVGGELFF | TGTGCCAGTAATGCCCAATTAGGGGTTGGCGGGGAGCTGTTTTTT
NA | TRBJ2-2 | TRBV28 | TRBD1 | CASSATGTGNTGELFF | TGTGCCAGCAGTGCGACCGGGACAGGCAACACCGGGGAGCTGTTTTTT
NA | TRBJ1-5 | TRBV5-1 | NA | CASSPLPGITQPQHF | TGCGCCAGCAGCCCCCTCCCAGGGATCACTCAGCCCCAGCATTTT
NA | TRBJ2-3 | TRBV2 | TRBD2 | CASSEVAGGHTDTQYF | TGTGCCAGCAGTGAAGTAGCGGGGGGCCACACAGATACGCAGTATTTT
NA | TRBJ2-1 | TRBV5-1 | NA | CASSSQGANNEQFF | TGCGCCAGCAGCTCACAGGGCGCCAACAATGAGCAGTTCTTC
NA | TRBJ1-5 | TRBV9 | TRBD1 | CASSATGSLPQHF | TGTGCCAGCAGCGCGACAGGGTCCCTGCCCCAGCATTTT
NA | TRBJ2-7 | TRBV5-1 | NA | CASSLERSSYEQYF | TGCGCCAGCAGCTTGGAGAGGAGTTCCTACGAGCAGTACTTC
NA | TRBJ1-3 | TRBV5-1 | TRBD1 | CASSLGDRGNTIYF | TGCGCCAGCAGCTTGGGGGACAGGGGAAACACCATATATTTT
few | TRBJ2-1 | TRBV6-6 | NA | CASSSVLEGGEQFF | TGTGCCAGCAGTTCCGTCCTTGAGGGGGGGGAGCAGTTCTTC
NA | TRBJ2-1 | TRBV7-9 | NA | CASSFGYNEQFF | TGTGCCAGCAGCTTCGGGTACAATGAGCAGTTCTTC
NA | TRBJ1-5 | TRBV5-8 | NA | CASSSERLNQPQHF | TGTGCCAGCAGCTCGGAGAGATTAAATCAGCCCCAGCATTTT
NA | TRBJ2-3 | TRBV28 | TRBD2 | CASSLRLAGDTQYF | TGTGCCAGCAGTTTACGGCTAGCGGGAGATACGCAGTATTTT
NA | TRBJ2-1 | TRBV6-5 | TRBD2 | CASSLKREGWHEQFF | TGTGCCAGCAGTCTCAAGCGGGAGGGCTGGCATGAGCAGTTCTTC
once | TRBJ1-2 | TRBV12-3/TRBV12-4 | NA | CASSQGITGGYTF | TGTGCCAGCAGCCAGGGGATCACCGGAGGCTACACCTTC
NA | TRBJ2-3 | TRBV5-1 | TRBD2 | CASSLGSGRGSDTQYF | TGCGCCAGCAGCTTGGGGTCAGGGCGGGGGTCAGATACGCAGTATTTT
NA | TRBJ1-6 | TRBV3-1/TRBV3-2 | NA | CASSTSEVYNSPLHF | TGTGCCAGCAGTACCTCGGAGGTCTATAATTCACCCCTCCACTTT
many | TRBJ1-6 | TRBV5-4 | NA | CASSTGTASPLHF | TGTGCCAGCAGCACCGGGACTGCATCACCCCTCCACTTT
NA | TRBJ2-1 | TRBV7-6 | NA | CASSTAGTNPSEQFF | TGTGCCAGCAGCACTGCCGGGACAAATCCATCTGAGCAGTTCTTC
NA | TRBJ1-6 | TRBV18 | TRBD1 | CASSLSSTGDSPLHF | TGTGCCAGCTCACTCTCCTCGACAGGGGACTCACCCCTCCACTTT
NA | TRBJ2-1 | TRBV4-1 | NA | CASSPLGNEQFF | TGCGCCAGCAGCCCACTAGGAAATGAGCAGTTCTTC
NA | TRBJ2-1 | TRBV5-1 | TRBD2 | CASSSQGTSGLNEQFF | TGCGCCAGCAGCTCACAAGGGACTAGCGGCCTCAATGAGCAGTTCTTC
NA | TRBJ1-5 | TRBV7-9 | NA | CASSSTLNQPQHF | TGTGCCAGCAGCTCAACGCTAAATCAGCCCCAGCATTTT
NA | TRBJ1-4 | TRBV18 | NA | CASSPGGGNEKLFF | TGTGCCAGCTCACCAGGGGGAGGTAATGAAAAACTGTTTTTT
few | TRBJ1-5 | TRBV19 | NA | CASRPQGSRRNQPQHF | TGTGCCAGTAGGCCACAGGGAAGTAGGCGCAATCAGCCCCAGCATTTT
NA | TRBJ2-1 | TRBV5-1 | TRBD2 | CASWEGGNDNEQFF | TGCGCCAGCTGGGAGGGAGGGAATGACAATGAGCAGTTCTTC